These 9 T cell receptor beta chains came from one sample sequenced in a study of blood T cell repertoires in COVID-19. Measured with immunoSEQ multiplex PCR; TCRdb has only the in-frame clones, and not every one. Of 150,000 to 200,000 clones listed, about 87% are singletons. Material: peripheral blood. The receptor set was obtained from a man in his forties with active or convalescent COVID-19.

For the CDR3, the DNA is TGCGCCAGCAGTCGACCGACAGCGTTCCAAGAGACCCAGTACTTC. Amino acid sequence: CASSRPTAFQETQYF. The rearrangement links TRBV5-1 to TRBJ2-5, with a weak D call TRBD1 (5 bases). The CDR3 covers 15 residues. Germline V gives CDR1 SGHRS, CDR2 YFSETQ. Deletions cut 5 bases from V and 1 base from J, with 15 bases between.

This clone turned up a few times. V is TRBV10-3 and J is TRBJ1-2, with D tentatively TRBD1 (5 bases). With 0 bases removed from V and 4 bases from J, the gap between germline ends came to 9 bases. CDR3 size: 14 residues. Germline CDR1 reads ENHRY; CDR2 reads SYGVKD. The CDR3 sequence: CAISESGQGYGYTF. The CDR3, as DNA: TGTGCCATCAGTGAGTCCGGGCAGGGCTATGGCTACACCTTC.

This clone was recorded once. The V and J genes are TRBV29-1 and TRBJ2-1; 11 bases align to TRBD1. This CDR3 contains 14 residues. The germline CDR1 and CDR2 sequences are SQVTM and ANQGSEA. The J segment lost 9 bases and the V segment lost 3 bases, leaving 7 bases of the junction unmatched. Written as DNA, the CDR3 is TGCAGCGTTGATTTCGGACAGGGGGCACGTGAGCAGTTCTTC. It yields the protein CSVDFGQGAREQFF.

The chain couples TRBV30 to TRBJ1-2; 8 positions match TRBD1. The CDR3 covers 14 residues. Germline trimming cut 2 bases from V and 0 bases from J; bases unmatched to any gene: 2. Germline-derived CDR1 and CDR2 are GTSNPN and SVGIG (reference sequence). DNA for the CDR3: TGTGCCTGGAGTTCAGGGGGCCCTAACTATGGCTACACCTTC. This sequence encodes CAWSSGGPNYGYTF.

This chain links TRBV7-2 with TRBJ2-5; TRBD2 aligns across 9 bases. This CDR3 is 17 amino acids long. The germline gives CDR1 SGHTA, CDR2 FQGNSA. V lost 5 bases to trimming and J lost 2 bases; unmatched junction nucleotides: 12. CDR3 nucleotides: TGTGCCAGCAGCGCCGCGGGGCGGGGGGGAAATCAAGAGACCCAGTACTTC. This encodes CASSAAGRGGNQETQYF.

This clone was detected once. This rearrangement joins TRBV5-4 to TRBJ2-7; 10 positions match TRBD1. V was pared by 3 bases and J by 7 bases, with 7 bases of the junction left unmatched. CDR3 size: 14 residues. Germline CDR1 SGHNT, CDR2 YYREEE (reference sequence). CDR3 amino acids: CASSWGQGMREQYF. The CDR3 bases are TGTGCCAGCAGCTGGGGACAGGGGATGCGGGAGCAGTACTTC. The whole variable domain, filled in from reference TRBV5-4 and TRBJ2-7, reads ETGVTQSPTHLIKTRGQQVTLRCSSQSGHNTVSWYQQALGQGPQFIFQYYREEENGRGNFPPRFSGLQFPNYSSELNVNALELDDSALYLCASSWGQGMREQYFGPGTRLTVT.

The rearrangement uses TRBV7-3 and TRBJ1-2; 8 nucleotides align to TRBD1. V lost 8 bases, J lost 6 bases, and 14 bases stayed unmatched. The CDR3 length is 15 residues. Per germline, CDR1 SGHTA and CDR2 FQGTGA. CDR3 amino acids: CASWNVRTGSHGYTF. DNA for the CDR3: TGTGCCAGCTGGAACGTACGGACAGGGTCCCATGGCTACACCTTC.

The V and J genes are TRBV27 and TRBJ1-6; TRBD1 might be the D (6 bases). V lost 2 bases, J lost 8 bases, and 10 bases lay in between. Germline V lookup: CDR1 MNHEY, CDR2 SMNVEV (reference sequence). The CDR3 is 14 residues long. CDR3 sequence reads: CASSLQGTHSPLHF. The CDR3 region has the DNA TGTGCCAGCAGTTTACAGGGGACCCATTCACCCCTCCACTTT.

The chain couples TRBV4-2 to TRBJ2-2, with 9 bases identical to TRBD2. The V segment lost 3 bases and the J segment 0 bases; nucleotides outside the gene matches: 2. The CDR3 spans 16 residues. In germline, CDR1 is LGHNA, CDR2 YNFKEQ. CDR3: CASSHVAGANTGELFF. The CDR3 DNA reads TGTGCCAGCAGCCATGTAGCGGGGGCGAACACCGGGGAGCTGTTTTTT.